This TCR beta chain is from a study of monozygotic twins with inflammatory bowel disease. TCRdb derives one entry per CDR3 protein from the 5' RACE reads, leaving out DNA. In total, the table holds approximately 160,000 distinct CDR3 sequences. CDR3 size: 15 residues. In germline, CDR1 is MNHNS, CDR2 SASEGT. The sequencing sample was made of blood. The chain combines TRBV6-1 with TRBJ1-2; without DNA, the TCRdb call of TRBD1 cannot be checked. This receptor was obtained from a human donor with ulcerative colitis or Crohn's disease, or a healthy co-twin of an affected twin (not recorded which). This CDR3 is CASSLQTGSNYGYTF.